A selection of T cell receptor beta chains follows, all from one sample in a study of breast tumors, draining lymph nodes, adjacent tissues. TCRdb ran MiXCR on the multiplex PCR reads and lists one entry per CDR3 protein. The table includes some 170,000 distinct CDR3 sequences, more than 25% detected once. Sequenced sample: axillary lymph node tissue. These TCRs come from a female donor with breast cancer. Some clones in this sample may be carry-over from other donors' samples. Both conserved end residues are part of each CDR3. A D gene is named only where the DNA matches it firmly. Size is omitted from some rows. Given values are once, few, many or a class for expanded clones.

>many|TRBJ2-3|TRBD2|TRBV6-6
TGTGCCAGCAGGAGATACTATCGGGAGGCAATCACAGATACGCAGTATTTT
CASRRYYREAITDTQYF
>many|TRBJ1-5|-|TRBV6-5
TGTGCCAGCAGTTACTCGAGACAGATTCAGCCCCAGCATTTT
CASSYSRQIQPQHF
>-|TRBJ1-3|-|TRBV5-6
TGTGCCAGCGGCTTGAGGAGGGTCTCTGGAAACACCATATATTTT
CASGLRRVSGNTIYF
>once|TRBJ1-2|-|TRBV9
TGTGCCAGCAGCGCAGGTGGGGACGGATACTATGGCTCCACCTTC
CASSAGGDGYYGSTF
>-|TRBJ2-3|-|TRBV6-2/TRBV6-3
TGTGCCAGCAGTTACTCCCCAACTAGTTTCGCAGATACGCAGTATTTT
CASSYSPTSFADTQYF
>many|TRBJ1-2|-|TRBV6-1
TGTGCCAGCAGTGAATCGGGTCCTTATGGCTACACCTTC
CASSESGPYGYTF
>many|TRBJ2-5|TRBD2|TRBV5-8
TGTGCCAGCAGCTTGACATCGGGAGGAAGGGAGACCCAGTACTTC
CASSLTSGGRETQYF
>once|TRBJ2-7|-|TRBV20-1
TGCAGTGCCAGAACAGTCAGCGGGGACAAGAGCGGTCAGTACTTC
CSARTVSGDKSGQYF
>-|TRBJ2-2|-|TRBV15
-
CAASIYLCSGVRQNTGELFF
>-|TRBJ1-2|TRBD1|TRBV7-9
TGTGCCAGCAGCCCAGGGGGGGGCCGCCCTGGGTATGGCTACACCTTC
CASSPGGGRPGYGYTF
>-|TRBJ2-3|TRBD1|TRBV29-1
TGCAGCGTTGAAGCCAGGGACAGCAGCACAGATACGCAGTATTTT
CSVEARDSSTDTQYF
>few|TRBJ1-1|-|TRBV11-2
TGTGCCAGCAGCTTAGCCGAGAGGCGGGCTTTCTTT
CASSLAERRAFF
>many|TRBJ1-1|-|TRBV2
TGTGCCAGCAGGGGGATGGGAGGAGCTTTCTTT
CASRGMGGAFF
>-|TRBJ2-7|TRBD1|TRBV12-3/TRBV12-4
TGTGCCAGCAGTTCTGACAGGGCGGCCGAGCAGTACTTC
CASSSDRAAEQYF
>-|TRBJ1-1|-|TRBV2
TGTGCCAGCAGTGTCGGGGGGGGGGACACTGAAGCTTTCTTT
CASSVGGGDTEAFF
>-|TRBJ1-3|-|TRBV29-1
TGCAGCGCGGGACTAGCGGGGGGGGGCAACACCATATATTTT
CSAGLAGGGNTIYF
>many|TRBJ2-7|-|TRBV30
TGTGCCTGGAACACAGGGCTGTCCGAGCAGTACTTC
CAWNTGLSEQYF
>many|TRBJ1-4|TRBD1|TRBV2
TGTGCCAGCAGTGGAGGGGGCAGTGAAAAACTGTTTTTT
CASSGGGSEKLFF
>many|TRBJ2-6|TRBD2|TRBV7-8
TGTGCCAGCAGCCCCCGGGACTATACCTCTGGGGCCAACGTCCTGACTTTC
CASSPRDYTSGANVLTF
>many|TRBJ1-4|-|TRBV7-9
TGTGCCAGCAGCTCCTCCACTAGTGAAAAACTGTTTTTT
CASSSSTSEKLFF
>few|TRBJ1-1|-|TRBV10-2
TGCGCCAGCAGGACTGAAAACACTGAAGCTTTCTTT
CASRTENTEAFF
>-|TRBJ1-1|-|TRBV11-2
TGTGCCAGCAGCTCCATTAGTGGGGGACCCCATGGCGCTTTCTTT
CASSSISGGPHGAFF
>few|TRBJ1-5|-|TRBV30
TGTGCCTGGAGTGACCGAGGGGGGGCTCCGGGTCAGCCCCAGCATTTT
CAWSDRGGAPGQPQHF
>-|TRBJ2-5|TRBD1|TRBV20-1
TGCAGTGCTAGGGACAGGGTGTCCCCACGCAATGAGACCCAGTACTTC
CSARDRVSPRNETQYF
>-|TRBJ1-2|-|TRBV12-3/TRBV12-4
TGTGCCAGCAGTCCGGGCCCCCCCAGGGGTGAGAGTGGCTACACCTTC
CASSPGPPRGESGYTF
>many|TRBJ2-1|-|TRBV19
TGTGCCAGTAGTATTCGGCAGGGAGGAAACAATGAGCAGTTCTTC
CASSIRQGGNNEQFF
>many|TRBJ2-1|-|TRBV6-1
TGTGCCAGCAGTGAACAGGGGGAGGGGACTTACAATGAGCAGTTCTTC
CASSEQGEGTYNEQFF
>many|TRBJ2-5|-|TRBV6-5
TGTGCCAGCAGTTACTCGATACGGGGAGAGACCCAGTACTTC
CASSYSIRGETQYF
>-|TRBJ2-7|-|TRBV29-1
TGCGACGTAAATGCACAGGGATCCTCCTACGAGCAGTACTTC
CDVNAQGSSYEQYF
>many|TRBJ2-1|TRBD2|TRBV7-2
TGTGCCAGCAGCTCCTCGGGACTAGCGGGAGGACCCTCTACCTACAATGAGCAGTTCTTC
CASSSSGLAGGPSTYNEQFF
>-|TRBJ2-6|TRBD2|TRBV25-1
TGTGCCCGGCCCGAAGTACTGCTCGGGGGGACTGGGGCCAACGTCCTGACTTTC
CARPEVLLGGTGANVLTF
>-|TRBJ1-6|-|TRBV5-4
-
CASSFYICSAFGQGPPLHF
>many|TRBJ1-2|-|TRBV10-3
TGTGCCATCAGTGACGTTGGCCAAGGCCACTATGGCTACACCTTC
CAISDVGQGHYGYTF
>many|TRBJ2-1|TRBD1|TRBV5-6
TGTGCCAGCAGCGGGACCTCAGGGGGATCCTACAATGAGCAGTTCTTC
CASSGTSGGSYNEQFF
>many|TRBJ2-7|TRBD1|TRBV28
TGTGCCAGCAGGGGGACAGGGACCTACGAGCAGTACTTC
CASRGTGTYEQYF
>many|TRBJ2-2|-|TRBV12-3/TRBV12-4
TGTGCCAGCAGTTTAAGGGAGAGTCGAACCGGGGAGCTGTTTTTT
CASSLRESRTGELFF
>-|TRBJ1-2|-|TRBV10-2
TGCGCCAGCAGTACTAAGTTGGGGGGAAACGGCTACACCTTC
CASSTKLGGNGYTF
>-|TRBJ2-2|-|TRBV4-1
TGCGCCAGCAGCCAAGTGTCTAGCGGGGAGCTGTTTTTT
CASSQVSSGELFF
>-|TRBJ1-5|-|TRBV6-6
TGTGCCAACTCCCCTCTATCGTCAGGGAATCAGCCCCAGCATTTT
CANSPLSSGNQPQHF
>many|TRBJ1-2|TRBD1|TRBV14
TGTGCCAGCAGCCAGATAGGACAGGGGGCGCTTGGCTACACCTTC
CASSQIGQGALGYTF
>-|TRBJ2-3|-|TRBV6-2/TRBV6-3
TGTGCCAGCAGTGAACGACTTGGGGGCCGAGGTGAGCAGTATTTT
CASSERLGGRGEQYF
>many|TRBJ2-1|-|TRBV19
TGTGCCAGTAGTATATGGTCGGCTCCCGGCAATGAGCAGTTCTTC
CASSIWSAPGNEQFF
>-|TRBJ2-1|TRBD1|TRBV5-1
TGCGCCAGCAGCTCGGACAGGGGGAACTACAATGAGCAGTTCTTC
CASSSDRGNYNEQFF
>-|TRBJ2-3|TRBD2|TRBV3-1
TGTGCCAGCAGCATGAGGGGCGGGGGTAGAACAGATACGCAGTATTTT
CASSMRGGGRTDTQYF
>-|TRBJ2-1|-|TRBV4-2
TGTGCCAGCAGTGGGGGAATCGGGTCCTACAATGAGCAGTTCTTC
CASSGGIGSYNEQFF
>-|TRBJ2-2|TRBD1|TRBV5-1
TGCGCCAGCACCGCCGGGACAGGGGCCACCGGGGAGCTGTTTTTT
CASTAGTGATGELFF
>many|TRBJ1-5|-|TRBV7-9
TGTGCCAGCAGCTTAGAATTGGGGGGTTTCCGCAATCAGCCCCAGCATTTT
CASSLELGGFRNQPQHF
>many|TRBJ2-7|TRBD2|TRBV3-1
TGTGCCAGCAGCACGACTAGCTCGGGAGCTGACTACGAGCAGTACTTC
CASSTTSSGADYEQYF